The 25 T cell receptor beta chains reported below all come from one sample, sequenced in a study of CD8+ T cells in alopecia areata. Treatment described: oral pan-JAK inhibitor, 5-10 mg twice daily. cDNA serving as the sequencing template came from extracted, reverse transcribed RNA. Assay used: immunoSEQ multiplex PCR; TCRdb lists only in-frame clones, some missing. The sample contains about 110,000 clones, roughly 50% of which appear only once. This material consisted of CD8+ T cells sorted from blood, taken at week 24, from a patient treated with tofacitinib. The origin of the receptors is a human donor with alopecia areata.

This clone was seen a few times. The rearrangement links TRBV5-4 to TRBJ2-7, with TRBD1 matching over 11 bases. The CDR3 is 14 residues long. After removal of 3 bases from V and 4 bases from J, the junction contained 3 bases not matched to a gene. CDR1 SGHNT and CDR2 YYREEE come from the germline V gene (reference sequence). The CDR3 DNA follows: TGTGCCAGCAGCTGGGACAGGGGGATTTACGAGCAGTACTTC. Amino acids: CASSWDRGIYEQYF.

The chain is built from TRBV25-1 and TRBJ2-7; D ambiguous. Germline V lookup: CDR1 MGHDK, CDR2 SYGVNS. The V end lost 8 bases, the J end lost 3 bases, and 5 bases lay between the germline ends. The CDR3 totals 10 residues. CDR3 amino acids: CASSDYEQYF. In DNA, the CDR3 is TGTGCCAGCTCAGACTACGAGCAGTACTTC.

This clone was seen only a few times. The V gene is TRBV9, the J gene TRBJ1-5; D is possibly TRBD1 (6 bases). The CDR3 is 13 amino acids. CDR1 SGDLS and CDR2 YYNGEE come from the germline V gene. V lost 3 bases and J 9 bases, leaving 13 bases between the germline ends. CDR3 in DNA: TGTGCCAGCAGCGACAGGGAATTAGGGCCCCAGCATTTT. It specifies CASSDRELGPQHF.

Here the CDR3 reads CASSLSFQQGSQPQHF. CDR3 bases: TGTGCCAGCAGCTTAAGTTTCCAACAGGGATCCCAGCCCCAGCATTTT. The chain employs TRBV7-9 and TRBJ1-5, with D possibly matching TRBD1 (6 bases). This CDR3 has 16 residues. Trimming took off 2 bases at V and 7 bases at J, with 18 bases between the two ends. Looked up from germline, CDR1 is SEHNR and CDR2 is FQNEAQ (reference sequence).

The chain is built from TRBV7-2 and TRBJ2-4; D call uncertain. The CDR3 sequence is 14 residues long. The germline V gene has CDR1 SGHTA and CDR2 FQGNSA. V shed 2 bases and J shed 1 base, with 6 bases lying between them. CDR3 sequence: CASSLWAAKNIQYF. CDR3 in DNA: TGTGCCAGCAGCTTATGGGCGGCCAAAAACATTCAGTACTTC.

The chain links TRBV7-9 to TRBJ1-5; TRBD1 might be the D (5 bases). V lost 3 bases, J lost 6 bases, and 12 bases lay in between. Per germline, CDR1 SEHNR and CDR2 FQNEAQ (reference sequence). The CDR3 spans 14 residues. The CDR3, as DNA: TGTGCCAGCAGCTTCGGCAGGGTGGGTCAGCCCCAGCATTTT. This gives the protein CASSFGRVGQPQHF.

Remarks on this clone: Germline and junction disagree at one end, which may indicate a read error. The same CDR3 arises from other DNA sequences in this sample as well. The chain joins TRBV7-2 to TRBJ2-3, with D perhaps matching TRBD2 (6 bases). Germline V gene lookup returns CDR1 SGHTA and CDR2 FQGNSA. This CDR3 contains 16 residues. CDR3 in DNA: TGTGCCAGCAGCTCCGTGTTGGGGGGTGGCACAGATACGCAATATTTT. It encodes CASSSVLGGGTDTQYF.

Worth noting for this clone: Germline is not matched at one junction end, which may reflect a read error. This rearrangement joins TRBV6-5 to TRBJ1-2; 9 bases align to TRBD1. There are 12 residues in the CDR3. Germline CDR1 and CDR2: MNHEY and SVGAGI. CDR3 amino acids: CAISEGDREHTF. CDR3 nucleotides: TGTGCCATCAGTGAAGGGGACAGGGAACACACCTTC.

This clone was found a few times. CDR3 DNA: TGTGCCAGCAGCTTGGGGGGAACACCATCCTCTGGAAACACCATATATTTT. Translating it yields CASSLGGTPSSGNTIYF. This chain links TRBV7-9 with TRBJ1-3, with D tentatively TRBD1 (5 bases). CDR1 is SEHNR and CDR2 is FQNEAQ in the germline V gene (reference sequence). The germline V and J ends were trimmed by 3 bases and 0 bases, with 15 bases remaining between them. The length of the CDR3 is 17 residues.

The CDR3 protein is CSVEDWAGSNYGYTF. The CDR3 DNA sequence: TGCAGCGTTGAAGATTGGGCAGGGTCTAACTATGGCTACACCTTC. The V call is TRBV29-1, the J call TRBJ1-2, with D perhaps TRBD1 (5 bases). V was cut by 0 bases and J by 0 bases, with 11 bases left in between. The CDR3 loop spans 15 amino acids. Germline lookup yields CDR1 SQVTM and CDR2 ANQGSEA. The full variable domain, rest sourced from reference TRBV29-1 and TRBJ1-2, is SAVISQKPSRDICQRGTSLTIQCQVDSQVTMMFWYRQQPGQSLTLIATANQGSEATYESGFVIDKFPISRPNLTFSTLTVSNMSPEDSSIYLCSVEDWAGSNYGYTFGSGTRLTVV.

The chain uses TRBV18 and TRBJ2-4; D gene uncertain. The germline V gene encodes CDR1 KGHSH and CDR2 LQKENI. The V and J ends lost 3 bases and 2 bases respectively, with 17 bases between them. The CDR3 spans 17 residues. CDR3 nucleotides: TGTGCCAGCTCACCGTCTTCATGGGATGGATCCAAAAACATTCAGTACTTC. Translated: CASSPSSWDGSKNIQYF.

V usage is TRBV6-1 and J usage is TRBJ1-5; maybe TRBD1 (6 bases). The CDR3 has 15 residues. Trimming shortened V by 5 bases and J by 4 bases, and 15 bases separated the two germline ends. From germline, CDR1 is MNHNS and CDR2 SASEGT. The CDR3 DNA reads TGTGCCAGCAGTTCCACGGGACAAAGTAATCAGCCCCAGCATTTT. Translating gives CASSSTGQSNQPQHF.

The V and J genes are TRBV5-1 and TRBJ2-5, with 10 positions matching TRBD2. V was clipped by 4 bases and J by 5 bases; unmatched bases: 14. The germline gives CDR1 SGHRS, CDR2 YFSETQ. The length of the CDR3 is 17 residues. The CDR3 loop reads CASSAEGAGGPWETQYF. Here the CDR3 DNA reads TGCGCCAGCAGCGCCGAGGGAGCGGGGGGGCCGTGGGAGACCCAGTACTTC. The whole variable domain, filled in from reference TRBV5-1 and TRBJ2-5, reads KAGVTQTPRYLIKTRGQQVTLSCSPISGHRSVSWYQQTPGQGLQFLFEYFSETQRNKGNFPGRFSGRQFSNSRSEMNVSTLELGDSALYLCASSAEGAGGPWETQYFGPGTRLLVL.

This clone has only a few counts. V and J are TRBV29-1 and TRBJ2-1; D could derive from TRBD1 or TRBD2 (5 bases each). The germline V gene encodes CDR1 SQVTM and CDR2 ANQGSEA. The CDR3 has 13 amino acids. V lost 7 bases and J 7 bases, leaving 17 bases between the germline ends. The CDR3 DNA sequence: TGCAGCGAATCCGGGACGTCGGGGAATGAGCAGTTCTTC. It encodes CSESGTSGNEQFF.

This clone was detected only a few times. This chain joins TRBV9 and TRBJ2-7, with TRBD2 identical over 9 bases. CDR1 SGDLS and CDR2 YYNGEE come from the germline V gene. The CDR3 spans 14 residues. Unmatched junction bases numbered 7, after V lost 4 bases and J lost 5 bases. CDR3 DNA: TGTGCCAGCAGCCCCGGGACTAGCTTCCACGAGCAGTACTTC. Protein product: CASSPGTSFHEQYF.

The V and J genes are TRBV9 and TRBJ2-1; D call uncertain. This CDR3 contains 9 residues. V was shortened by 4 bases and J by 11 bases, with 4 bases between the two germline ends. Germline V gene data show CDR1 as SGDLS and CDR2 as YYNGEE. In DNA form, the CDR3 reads TGTGCCAGCAGCACTCAGCAGTTCTTC. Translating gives CASSTQQFF.

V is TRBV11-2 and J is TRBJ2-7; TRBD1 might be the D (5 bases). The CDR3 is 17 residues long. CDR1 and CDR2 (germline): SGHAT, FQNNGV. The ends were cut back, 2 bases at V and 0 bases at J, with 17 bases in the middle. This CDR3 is CASSLSGRWTSSYEQYF. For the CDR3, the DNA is TGTGCCAGCAGCTTATCTGGCAGGTGGACAAGCTCCTACGAGCAGTACTTC.

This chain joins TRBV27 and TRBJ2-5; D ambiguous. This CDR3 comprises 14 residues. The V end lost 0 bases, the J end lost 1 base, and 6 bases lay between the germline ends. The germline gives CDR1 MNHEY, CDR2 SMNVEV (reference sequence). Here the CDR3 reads CASSLSMVQETQYF. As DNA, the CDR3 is TGTGCCAGCAGTTTATCGATGGTCCAAGAGACCCAGTACTTC.

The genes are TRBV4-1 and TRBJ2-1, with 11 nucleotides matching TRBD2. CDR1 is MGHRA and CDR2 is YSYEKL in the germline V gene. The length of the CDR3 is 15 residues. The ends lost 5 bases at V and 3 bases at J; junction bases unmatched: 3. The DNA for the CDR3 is TGCGCCAGCAGCGATAGCGGGGGGGTCTACAATGAGCAGTTCTTC. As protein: CASSDSGGVYNEQFF.

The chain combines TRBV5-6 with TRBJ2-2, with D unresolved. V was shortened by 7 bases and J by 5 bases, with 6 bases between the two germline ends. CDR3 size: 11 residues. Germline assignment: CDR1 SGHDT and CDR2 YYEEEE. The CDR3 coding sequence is TGTGCCAGCGAGCAGACCGGGGAGCTGTTTTTT. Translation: CASEQTGELFF.

In DNA, the CDR3 is TGTGCCAGCAGTTTAGCCCAGGGGGAAAAACTGTTTTTT. Protein product: CASSLAQGEKLFF. The chain couples TRBV27 to TRBJ1-4; D is perhaps TRBD1 (6 bases). Germline V CDR1 and CDR2: MNHEY, SMNVEV (reference sequence). V was clipped by 2 bases and J by 8 bases, with 9 bases between them. The CDR3 is 13 residues long.

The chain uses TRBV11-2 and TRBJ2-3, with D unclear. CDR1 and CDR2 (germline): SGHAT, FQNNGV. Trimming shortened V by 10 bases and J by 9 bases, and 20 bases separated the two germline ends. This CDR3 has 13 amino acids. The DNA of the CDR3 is TGTGCCATCTTCACTTATCCTTCCGGCACGCAGTATTTT. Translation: CAIFTYPSGTQYF.

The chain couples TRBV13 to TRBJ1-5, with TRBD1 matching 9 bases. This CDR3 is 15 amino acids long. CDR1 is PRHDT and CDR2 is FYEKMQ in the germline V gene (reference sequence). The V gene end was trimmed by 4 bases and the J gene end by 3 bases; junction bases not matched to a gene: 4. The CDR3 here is CASSYGQGNNQPQHF. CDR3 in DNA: TGTGCCAGCAGCTACGGACAGGGGAACAATCAGCCCCAGCATTTT. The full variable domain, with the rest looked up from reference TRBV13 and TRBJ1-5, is AAGVIQSPRHLIKEKRETATLKCYPIPRHDTVYWYQQGPGQDPQFLISFYEKMQSDKGSIPDRFSAQQFSDYHSELNMSSLELGDSALYFCASSYGQGNNQPQHFGDGTRLSIL.

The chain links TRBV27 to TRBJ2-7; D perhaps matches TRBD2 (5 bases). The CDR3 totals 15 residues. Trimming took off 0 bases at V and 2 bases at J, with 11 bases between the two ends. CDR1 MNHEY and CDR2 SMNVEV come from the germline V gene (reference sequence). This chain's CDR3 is CASSLSEGSAYEQYF. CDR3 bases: TGTGCCAGCAGTTTATCGGAAGGGAGCGCCTACGAGCAGTACTTC.

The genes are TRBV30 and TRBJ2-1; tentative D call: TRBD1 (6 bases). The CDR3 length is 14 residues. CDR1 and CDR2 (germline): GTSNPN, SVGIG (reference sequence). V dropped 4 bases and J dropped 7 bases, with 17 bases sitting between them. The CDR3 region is CAWKPSPGANEQFF. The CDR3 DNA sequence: TGTGCCTGGAAGCCAAGCCCAGGGGCGAATGAGCAGTTCTTC.